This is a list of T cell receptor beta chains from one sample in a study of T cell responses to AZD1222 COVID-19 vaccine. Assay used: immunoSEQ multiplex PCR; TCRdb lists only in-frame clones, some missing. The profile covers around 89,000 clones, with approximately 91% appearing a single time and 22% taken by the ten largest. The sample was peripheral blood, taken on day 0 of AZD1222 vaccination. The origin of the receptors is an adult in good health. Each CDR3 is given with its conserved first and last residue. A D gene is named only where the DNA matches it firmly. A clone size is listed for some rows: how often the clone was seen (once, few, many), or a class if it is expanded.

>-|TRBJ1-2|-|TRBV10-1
TGCGCCAGCATATGGTGGTTCTATGGCTACACCTTC
CASIWWFYGYTF
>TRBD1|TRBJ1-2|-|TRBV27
TGTGCCAGCAGCCGGGACAGGGGATCCTATGGCTACACCTTC
CASSRDRGSYGYTF
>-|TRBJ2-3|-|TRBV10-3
TGTGCCCTCAAGGGTGGGGGCAGCACAGATACGCAGTATTTT
CALKGGGSTDTQYF
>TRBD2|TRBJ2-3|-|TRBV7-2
TGTGCCAGCAGCTTGGGACTAGCGGGGGGACCCACAGATACGCAGTATTTT
CASSLGLAGGPTDTQYF
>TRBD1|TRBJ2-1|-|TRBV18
TGTGCCAGCTCACCAACGACAGGGGTTAGCGTTGAGCAGTTCTTC
CASSPTTGVSVEQFF
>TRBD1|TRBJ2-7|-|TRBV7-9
TGTGCCAGCAGCTTATCCCGGGACAGGGCCCACGAGCAGTACTTC
CASSLSRDRAHEQYF
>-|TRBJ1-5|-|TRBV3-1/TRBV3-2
TGTGCCAGCAGCCAAGTAAAAAGAGGCAATCAGCCCCAGCATTTT
CASSQVKRGNQPQHF
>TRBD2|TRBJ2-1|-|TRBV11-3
TGTGCCAGCAGCTTCCAACGGGAGGCGCAGTTCTTC
CASSFQREAQFF
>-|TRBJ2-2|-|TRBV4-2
TGTGCCAGCAGCCAAGGTGAGAGCACCGGGGAGCTGTTTTTT
CASSQGESTGELFF
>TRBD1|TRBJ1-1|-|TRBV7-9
TGTGCCAGCAGCTCCCAACAGGGGGGGAACACTGAAGCTTTCTTT
CASSSQQGGNTEAFF
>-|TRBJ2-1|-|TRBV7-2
TGTGCCAGCAGCTTAGGATACCGTTACAATGAGCAGTTCTTC
CASSLGYRYNEQFF
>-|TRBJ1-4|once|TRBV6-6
TGTGCCAGCAGTTCCACATCAGGGTCGGGGCTGTTTTTT
CASSSTSGSGLFF
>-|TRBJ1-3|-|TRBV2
TGTGCCAGCAGTGAAGGGCGGCATGTGTTTGGAAACACCATATATTTT
CASSEGRHVFGNTIYF
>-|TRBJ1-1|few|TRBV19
TGTGCCAGTAGTATAGGGGGGGCGACTGAAGCTTTCTTT
CASSIGGATEAFF
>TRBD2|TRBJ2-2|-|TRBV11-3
TGTGCCAGCAGCTTCGCTAGCGGATCGAACACCGGGGAGCTGTTTTTT
CASSFASGSNTGELFF
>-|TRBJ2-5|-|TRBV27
TGTGCCAGCAGTTTAAGACTCGGGAAAGAGACCCAGTACTTC
CASSLRLGKETQYF
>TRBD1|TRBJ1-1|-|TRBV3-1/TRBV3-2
TGTGCCAGCAGCCAAAATAACAGGGGACTGGGAGCTTTCTTT
CASSQNNRGLGAFF
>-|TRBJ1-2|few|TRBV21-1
TGTGCCAGCAGCCCACCGACAAGGGGTTTCGGTTTGGACTATGGCTACACCTTC
CASSPPTRGFGLDYGYTF
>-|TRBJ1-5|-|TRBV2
TGTGCCAGCAGTGTAATCGATTTTGGCAATCAGCCCCAGCATTTT
CASSVIDFGNQPQHF
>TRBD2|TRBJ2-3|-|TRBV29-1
TGCAGCGTTGAAGCTAGCGGTGCCACAGATACGCAGTATTTT
CSVEASGATDTQYF
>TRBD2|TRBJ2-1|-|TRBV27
TGTGCCAGCAGTTTCTTCGGGGGGGGCCTCTACAATGAGCAGTTCTTC
CASSFFGGGLYNEQFF
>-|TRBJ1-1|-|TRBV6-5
TGTGCCAGCAAATCACGTTACGCAGTGAACACTGAAGCTTTCTTT
CASKSRYAVNTEAFF
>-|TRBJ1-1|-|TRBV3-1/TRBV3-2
TGTGCCAGCACCCTAATCGACGGATTTGAAGCTTTCTTT
CASTLIDGFEAFF
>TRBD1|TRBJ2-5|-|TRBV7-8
TGTGCCAGCAGCTTAACTCTGACAGGGGCTACCCAAGAGACCCAGTACTTC
CASSLTLTGATQETQYF
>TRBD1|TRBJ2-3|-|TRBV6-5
TGTGCCAGCAGCAGGATTACAGGGGCGGATACGCAGTATTTT
CASSRITGADTQYF
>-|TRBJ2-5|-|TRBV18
TGTGCCAGCTCAGAAACTAGAGCAGAGACCCAGTACTTC
CASSETRAETQYF
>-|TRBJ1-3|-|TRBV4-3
TGCGCCAGCAGCCAAGATAGCACGATCTCTGGAAACACCATATATTTT
CASSQDSTISGNTIYF
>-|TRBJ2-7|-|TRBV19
TGTGCCAGTAGTCCACCCGGGGGCGTATACGAGCAGTACTTC
CASSPPGGVYEQYF
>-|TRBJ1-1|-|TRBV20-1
TGCAGTGCTGAGGGTTTACCTGAAGCTTTCTTT
CSAEGLPEAFF
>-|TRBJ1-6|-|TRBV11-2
TGTGCCAGCAGCTTATCCTCGTGGGCCTATTCACCCCTCCACTTT
CASSLSSWAYSPLHF
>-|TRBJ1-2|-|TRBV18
TGTGCCAGCTCACACAGGGAGGACTATGGCTACACCTTC
CASSHREDYGYTF
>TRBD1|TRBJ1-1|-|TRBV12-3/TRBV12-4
TGTGCCAGCAGTTGGACAGGCACCAGAGCTTTCTTT
CASSWTGTRAFF